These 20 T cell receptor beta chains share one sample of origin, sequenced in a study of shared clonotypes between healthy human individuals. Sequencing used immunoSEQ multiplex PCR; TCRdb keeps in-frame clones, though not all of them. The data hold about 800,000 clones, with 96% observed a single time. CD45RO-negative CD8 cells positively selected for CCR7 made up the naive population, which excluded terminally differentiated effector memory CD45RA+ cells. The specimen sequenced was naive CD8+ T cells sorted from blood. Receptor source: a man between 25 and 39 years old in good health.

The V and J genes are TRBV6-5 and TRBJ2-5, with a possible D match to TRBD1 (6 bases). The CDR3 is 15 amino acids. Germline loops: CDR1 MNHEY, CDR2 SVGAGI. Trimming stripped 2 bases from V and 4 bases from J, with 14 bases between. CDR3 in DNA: TGTGCCAGCAGTTACAACCCTACAGGGTTAGAGACCCAGTACTTC. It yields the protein CASSYNPTGLETQYF.

CDR3 in amino acids: CASTEGSGIYGYTF. The CDR3 region has the DNA TGTGCCAGCACCGAAGGTTCAGGGATCTATGGCTACACCTTC. The V and J genes are TRBV6-1 and TRBJ1-2; D possibly corresponds to TRBD1 (5 bases). Germline-derived CDR1 and CDR2 are MNHNS and SASEGT. CDR3 length equals 14 residues. V dropped 7 bases and J dropped 4 bases, with 16 bases sitting between them.

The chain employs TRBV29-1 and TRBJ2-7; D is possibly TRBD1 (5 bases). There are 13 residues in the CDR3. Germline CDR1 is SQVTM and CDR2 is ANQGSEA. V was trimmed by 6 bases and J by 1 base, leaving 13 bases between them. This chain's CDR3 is CSVDSTDSYEQYF. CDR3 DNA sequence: TGCAGCGTAGACTCGACAGATTCCTACGAGCAGTACTTC.

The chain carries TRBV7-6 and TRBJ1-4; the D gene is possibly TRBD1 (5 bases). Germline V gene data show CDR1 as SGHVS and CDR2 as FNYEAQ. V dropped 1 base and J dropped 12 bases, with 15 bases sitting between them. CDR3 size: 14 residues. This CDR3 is CASSLGQGVKELFF. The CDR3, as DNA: TGTGCCAGCAGCTTAGGCCAGGGCGTAAAGGAACTGTTTTTT.

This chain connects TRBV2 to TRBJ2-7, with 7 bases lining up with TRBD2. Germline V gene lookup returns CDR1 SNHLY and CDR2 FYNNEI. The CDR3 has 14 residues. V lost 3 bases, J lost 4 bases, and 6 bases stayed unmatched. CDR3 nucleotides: TGTGCCAGCAGTGATTCGCGGGAGCGGTACGAGCAGTACTTC. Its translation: CASSDSRERYEQYF.

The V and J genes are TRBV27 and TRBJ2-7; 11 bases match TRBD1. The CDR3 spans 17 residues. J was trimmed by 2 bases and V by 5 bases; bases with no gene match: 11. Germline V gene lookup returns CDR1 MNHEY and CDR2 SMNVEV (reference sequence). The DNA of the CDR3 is TGTGCCAGCAGTCCCCCGGGACAGGGGGTTGGTACCTACGAGCAGTACTTC. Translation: CASSPPGQGVGTYEQYF.

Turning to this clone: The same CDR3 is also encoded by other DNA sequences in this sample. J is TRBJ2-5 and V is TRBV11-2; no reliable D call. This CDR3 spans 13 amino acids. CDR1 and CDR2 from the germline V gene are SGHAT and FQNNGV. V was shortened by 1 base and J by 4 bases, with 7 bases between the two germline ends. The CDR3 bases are TGTGCCAGCAGCTTAGTCGGCGGAGAGACCCAGTACTTC. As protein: CASSLVGGETQYF. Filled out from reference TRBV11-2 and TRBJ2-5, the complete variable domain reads EAGVAQSPRYKIIEKRQSVAFWCNPISGHATLYWYQQILGQGPKLLIQFQNNGVVDDSQLPKDRFSAERLKGVDSTLKIQPAKLEDSAVYLCASSLVGGETQYFGPGTRLLVL.

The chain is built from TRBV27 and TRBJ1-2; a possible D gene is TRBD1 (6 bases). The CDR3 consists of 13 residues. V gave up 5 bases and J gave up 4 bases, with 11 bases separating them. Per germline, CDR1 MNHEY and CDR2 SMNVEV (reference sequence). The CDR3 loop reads CASSDTGPYGYTF. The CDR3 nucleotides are TGTGCCAGCAGTGATACAGGGCCCTATGGCTACACCTTC.

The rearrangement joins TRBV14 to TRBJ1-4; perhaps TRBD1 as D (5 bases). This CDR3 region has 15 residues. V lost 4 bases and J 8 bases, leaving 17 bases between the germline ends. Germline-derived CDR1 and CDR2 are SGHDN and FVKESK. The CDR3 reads CASSPTPGRVEKLFF. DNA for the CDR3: TGTGCCAGCAGCCCCACCCCCGGCAGGGTGGAAAAACTGTTTTTT.

In DNA, the CDR3 is TGTGCCAGCAGCCCCCTGGGGGGTACGATCCACTACGAGCAGTACTTC. Translation gives CASSPLGGTIHYEQYF. The chain is built from TRBV7-2 and TRBJ2-7; D may be TRBD2 (6 bases). Per germline, CDR1 SGHTA and CDR2 FQGNSA. V was clipped by 5 bases and J by 3 bases, with 20 bases between them. The CDR3 contains 16 residues.

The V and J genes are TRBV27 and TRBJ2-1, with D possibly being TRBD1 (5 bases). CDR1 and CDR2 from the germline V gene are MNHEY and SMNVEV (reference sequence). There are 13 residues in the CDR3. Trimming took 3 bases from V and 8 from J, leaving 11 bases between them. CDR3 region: CASSFVGVYEQFF. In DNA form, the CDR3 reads TGTGCCAGCAGTTTTGTAGGGGTGTATGAGCAGTTCTTC.

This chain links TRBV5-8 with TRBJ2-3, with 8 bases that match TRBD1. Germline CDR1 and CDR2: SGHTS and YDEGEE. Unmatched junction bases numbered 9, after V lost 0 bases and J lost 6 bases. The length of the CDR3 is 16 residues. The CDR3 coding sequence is TGTGCCAGCAGCTTGGGGGGACAGGTCCGGATGGATACGCAGTATTTT. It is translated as CASSLGGQVRMDTQYF.

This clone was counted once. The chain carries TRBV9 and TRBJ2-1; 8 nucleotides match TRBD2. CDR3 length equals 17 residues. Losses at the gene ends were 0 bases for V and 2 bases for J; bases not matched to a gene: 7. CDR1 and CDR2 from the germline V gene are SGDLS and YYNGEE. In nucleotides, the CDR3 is TGTGCCAGCAGCGTAGGGAACGGGAGGGCCGCCTACAATGAGCAGTTCTTC. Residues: CASSVGNGRAAYNEQFF.

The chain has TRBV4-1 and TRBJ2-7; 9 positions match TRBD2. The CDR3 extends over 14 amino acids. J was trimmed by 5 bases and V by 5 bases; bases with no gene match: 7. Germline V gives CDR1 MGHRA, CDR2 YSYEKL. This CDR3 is CASSEVLAGDEQYF. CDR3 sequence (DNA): TGCGCCAGCAGCGAGGTCTTAGCGGGAGACGAGCAGTACTTC.

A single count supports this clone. CDR3: CAISELRTGGGSEAFF. The CDR3 nucleotides are TGTGCCATCAGTGAGCTTAGGACAGGGGGCGGCTCTGAAGCTTTCTTT. The chain recombines TRBV10-3 with TRBJ1-1; 11 bases match TRBD1. J gave up 6 bases and V 2 bases, and 8 bases lay outside the gene matches. CDR1 is ENHRY and CDR2 is SYGVKD in the germline V gene. The CDR3 is 16 amino acids.

CDR3 loop: CASSQDPVAHEQFF. CDR3 sequence (DNA): TGCGCCAGCAGCCAAGATCCGGTAGCCCATGAGCAGTTCTTC. This rearrangement joins TRBV4-1 to TRBJ2-1; no reliable D call. The CDR3 contains 14 residues. Germline values: CDR1 MGHRA, CDR2 YSYEKL. Trimming shortened V by 0 bases and J by 8 bases, and 11 bases separated the two germline ends.

The CDR3 loop reads CASSPQDSSSYNEQFF. In DNA form, the CDR3 reads TGTGCCAGCAGCCCGCAGGACAGCAGCTCCTACAATGAGCAGTTCTTC. V and J are TRBV7-7 and TRBJ2-1, with D maybe TRBD1 (6 bases). Looked up from germline, CDR1 is SSHAT and CDR2 is FNYEAQ (reference sequence). The V end was cut by 5 bases, the J end by 0 bases, with 14 bases between. CDR3 length: 16 amino acids.

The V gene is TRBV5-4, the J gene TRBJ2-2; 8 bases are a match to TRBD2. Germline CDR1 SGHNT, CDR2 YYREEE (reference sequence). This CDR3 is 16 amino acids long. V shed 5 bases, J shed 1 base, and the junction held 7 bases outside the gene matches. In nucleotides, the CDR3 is TGTGCCAGCAGATATGAACTAGCGGAGAACACCGGGGAGCTGTTTTTT. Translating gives CASRYELAENTGELFF.

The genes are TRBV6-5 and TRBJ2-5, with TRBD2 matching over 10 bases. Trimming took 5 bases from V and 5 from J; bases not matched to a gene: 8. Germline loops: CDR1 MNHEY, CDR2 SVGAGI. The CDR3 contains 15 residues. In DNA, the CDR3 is TGTGCCAGCAGTAGTCTAGCGGGAGAAGTGGAGACCCAGTACTTC. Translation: CASSSLAGEVETQYF.

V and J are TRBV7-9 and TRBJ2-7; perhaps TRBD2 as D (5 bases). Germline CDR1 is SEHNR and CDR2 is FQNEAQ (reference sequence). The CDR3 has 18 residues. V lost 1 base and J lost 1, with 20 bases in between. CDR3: CASSLVDARDQNSYEQYF. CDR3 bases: TGTGCCAGCAGCTTAGTAGATGCGAGGGATCAGAATTCCTACGAGCAGTACTTC.